This TCR beta chain was identified in a study of T cells in Graves' hyperthyroidism and ophthalmopathy. Findings and limits, study-wide: It was a median about seven months before onset that the model predicted ophthalmopathy. Through a model of 13 V-J features, ophthalmopathy was separated from stable hyperthyroidism.

TCR beta CDR3 sequences were amplified from RNA transcripts. Primed by the HTBI set, a first-round RT-PCR was run on the TCR CDR3. Each CDR3 protein is one row after TCRdb ran MiXCR on the multiplex PCR reads. The sample includes about 530,000 distinct CDR3 sequences, roughly 18% of them seen just once. On this clonotype itself: The antigen remains unidentified.

Out of approximately 10 ml of fresh peripheral blood came the PBMCs. Germline V gene sequence: CDR1 SGHTA, CDR2 FQGTGA. This CDR3 region has 14 residues. V was shortened by 2 bases and J by 3 bases, with 9 bases between the two germline ends. Sequencing was done on a sample of blood. The chain employs TRBV7-3 and TRBJ2-3; D not resolved. This receptor was identified in a woman aged 18-29 years with Graves' ophthalmopathy. CDR3 nucleotides: TGTGCCAGCAGCTTAGCCAGGCCTACAGATACGCAGTATTTT. Protein product: CASSLARPTDTQYF.